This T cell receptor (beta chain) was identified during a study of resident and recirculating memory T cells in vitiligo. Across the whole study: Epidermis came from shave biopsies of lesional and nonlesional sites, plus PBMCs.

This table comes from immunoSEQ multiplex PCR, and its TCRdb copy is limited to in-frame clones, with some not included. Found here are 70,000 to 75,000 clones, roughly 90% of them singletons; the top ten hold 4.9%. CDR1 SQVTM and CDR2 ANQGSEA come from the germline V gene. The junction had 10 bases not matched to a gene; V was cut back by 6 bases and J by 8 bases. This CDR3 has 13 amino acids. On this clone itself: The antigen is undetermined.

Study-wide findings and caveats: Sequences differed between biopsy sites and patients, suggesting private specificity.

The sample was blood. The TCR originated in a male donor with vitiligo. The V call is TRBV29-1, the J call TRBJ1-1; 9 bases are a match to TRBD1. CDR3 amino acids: CSVGQGPGWEAFF. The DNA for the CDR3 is TGCAGCGTCGGACAGGGGCCAGGGTGGGAAGCTTTCTTT.